This TCR beta chain is from a study of T cells after somatic rescue of genetic block. Unmatched junction bases numbered 12, after V lost 2 bases and J lost 1 base. Per the germline V gene, CDR1 is SGHNT and CDR2 is YYREEE (reference sequence). There are 18 residues in the CDR3. The repertoire was sequenced with immunoSEQ multiplex PCR; TCRdb's copy has only in-frame clones and lacks some. The repertoire includes about 16,000 clones, 72% of them detected once, and 14% sits in the top ten. The chain carries TRBV5-4 and TRBJ2-7; 10 bases match TRBD1. The sample taken for sequencing was peripheral blood mononuclear cells (PBMCs). The sequence came from a boy aged 10-17 years. The CDR3 here is CASSLGQGDQRISYEQYF. CDR3 DNA: TGTGCCAGCAGCTTAGGACAGGGGGACCAGCGGATTTCCTACGAGCAGTACTTC.